The rows below give T cell receptor beta chains drawn from one sample of a study of cytomegalovirus exposure and HLA in healthy donors. Clones were read by immunoSEQ multiplex PCR, and TCRdb kept only the in-frame ones, dropping some. The sample comprises about 140,000 clones, about 80% of which are singletons, and roughly 1.2% rests with the top ten. Source material: PBMCs. The receptors here all came from a male donor in good health and CMV-seropositive. Each CDR3 is given with its conserved first and last residue. A D gene is named only where the DNA matches it firmly. The size field is filled for only some rows; it gives once, few, many or a size class.

clone_size | j_call | d_call | v_call | cdr3_nt | cdr3_aa
NA | TRBJ2-1 | TRBD2 | TRBV7-9 | TGTTCCAGCAGTTCGCCTGGACTAGCGGGAGGTTCGTCCTACAATGAGCAGTTCTTC | CSSSSPGLAGGSSYNEQFF
NA | TRBJ2-1 | TRBD1 | TRBV25-1 | TGTGCCAGCAGTGTGGAAGGACAGGGTTTTAACAATGAGCAGTTCTTC | CASSVEGQGFNNEQFF
NA | TRBJ2-3 | NA | TRBV28 | TGTGCCAGCGAGTACTCACAGGGCCACACAGATACGCAGTATTTT | CASEYSQGHTDTQYF
NA | TRBJ2-3 | NA | TRBV6-4 | TGTGCCAGCAGTGAGGCAGGGGATAGCACAGATACGCAGTATTTT | CASSEAGDSTDTQYF
NA | TRBJ2-1 | TRBD1 | TRBV19 | TGTGCCAGTAGTGGAACAGGGGGCTGGGATGAGCAGTTCTTC | CASSGTGGWDEQFF
NA | TRBJ2-5 | TRBD2 | TRBV2 | TGTGCCAGCAGTGGGGGACTAGCGGGGGGGCTAGAGACCCAGTACTTC | CASSGGLAGGLETQYF
NA | TRBJ1-1 | NA | TRBV28 | TGTGCCAGCAGTTTAGGTCGTAGCGGCGGATTATCTGAAGCTTTCTTT | CASSLGRSGGLSEAFF
NA | TRBJ2-1 | TRBD1 | TRBV7-9 | TGTGCCAGCAGCTTACTGGTCGGACAGGTACAGAATGAGCAGTTCTTC | CASSLLVGQVQNEQFF
NA | TRBJ1-4 | TRBD1 | TRBV5-1 | TGCGCCAGCAGCTACGGACAGGGAGGTGAAAAACTGTTTTTT | CASSYGQGGEKLFF
once | TRBJ1-1 | NA | TRBV29-1 | TGCAGCGCACGGGGTTCTCGGGGATGGGACACTGAAGCTTTCTTT | CSARGSRGWDTEAFF
few | TRBJ2-1 | TRBD1 | TRBV5-6 | TGTGCCAGCAGCGTGGGACAGATATACAATGAGCAGTTCTTC | CASSVGQIYNEQFF
NA | TRBJ2-7 | NA | TRBV7-2 | TGTGCCAGCATCCTAGGGGGGGGGTACGAGCAGTACTTC | CASILGGGYEQYF
few | TRBJ1-2 | NA | TRBV6-1 | TGTGCCAGCAGATTCAAAAGAGAGGGCTACACCTTC | CASRFKREGYTF
once | TRBJ1-3 | NA | TRBV10-2 | TGCGCCAGCAGCGTTACAGGGTTTTCTGGAAACACCATATATTTT | CASSVTGFSGNTIYF
NA | TRBJ1-1 | NA | TRBV6-5 | TGTGCCAGCAGTTCAGACAGTGATGAAGCTTTCTTT | CASSSDSDEAFF
few | TRBJ1-1 | NA | TRBV27 | TGTGCCAGCAGCTCTACAGGGTGGTCTGTAGAAGCTTTCTTT | CASSSTGWSVEAFF
NA | TRBJ1-1 | NA | TRBV5-4 | TGTGCCAGCAGCTTGGCGTCCCCATCACTCACTGAAGCTTTCTTT | CASSLASPSLTEAFF
NA | TRBJ1-1 | TRBD1 | TRBV28 | TGTGCCAGCAGAGAACGGGACAGGAACACTGAAGCTTTCTTT | CASRERDRNTEAFF